These 14 T cell receptor beta chains were all obtained from the same sample, sequenced in a study of blood T cell repertoires in COVID-19. TCRdb's table, derived via immunoSEQ multiplex PCR, lists solely in-frame clones and lacks some. The sample contains under 250,000 clones, approximately 86% of which appear only once. Sequencing was performed on peripheral blood. The receptors shown here come from a woman aged 60-70 years with active or convalescent COVID-19.

This rearrangement joins TRBV11-2 to TRBJ2-7, with no clear D. The ends were cut back, 6 bases at V and 2 bases at J, with 14 bases in the middle. The CDR3 totals 14 residues. CDR1 is SGHAT, CDR2 FQNNGV, per germline. The CDR3 protein is CASSTDRGPYEQYV. The DNA for the CDR3 is TGTGCCAGCAGTACAGACCGTGGGCCCTACGAGCAGTACGTC.

The J gene is TRBJ1-3, the V gene TRBV12-3 or TRBV12-4; D ambiguous. V lost 3 bases and J 9 bases, leaving 12 bases between the germline ends. CDR3 length equals 13 residues. DNA for the CDR3: TGTGCCAGCAGTTTGGAGGCCCAGGTCACCATATATTTT. Translation gives CASSLEAQVTIYF.

The CDR3 loop is CASSQAESGQGTWKTQYF. In DNA, the CDR3 is TGTGCCAGCAGCCAAGCCGAGAGTGGACAGGGGACCTGGAAGACCCAGTACTTC. V usage is TRBV3-1 (or the pseudogene TRBV3-2) and J usage is TRBJ2-5; 9 positions match TRBD1. The V gene's germline CDR1 is LGHDT and CDR2 YNNKEL (reference sequence). The CDR3 spans 18 residues. The V and J ends lost 1 base and 6 bases, in that order; junction bases with no gene match: 15.

This clone has only one observation. The rearrangement links TRBV6-5 to TRBJ1-6; 7 bases line up with TRBD1. The CDR3 spans 14 residues. CDR1 and CDR2 from the germline V gene are MNHEY and SVGAGI. After removal of 6 bases from V and 7 bases from J, the junction contained 6 bases not matched to a gene. DNA of the CDR3: TGTGCCAGCAGCGCGCAGGGACAGAATTCACCCCTCCACTTT. Encoded protein: CASSAQGQNSPLHF.

The gene calls are TRBV15 and TRBJ1-1; possible D gene TRBD1, 5 bases. CDR1 LNHNV and CDR2 YYDKDF come from the germline V gene (reference sequence). This CDR3 spans 15 amino acids. V lost 5 bases to trimming and J lost 1 base, with 14 bases between them. DNA for the CDR3: TGTGCCACCAGCGGAAAGGACAATTGGAACACTGAAGCTTTCTTT. Its translation: CATSGKDNWNTEAFF.

In this sample, this clone turned up once. The chain has TRBV3-1 (or the pseudogene TRBV3-2) and TRBJ1-1, with TRBD1 as a possible D gene (6 bases). The CDR3 runs to 11 residues. CDR1 is LGHDT and CDR2 is YNNKEL in the germline V gene (reference sequence). V was cut by 6 bases and J by 7 bases, with 9 bases left in between. CDR3 in amino acids: CASRTGNEAFF. CDR3 bases: TGTGCCAGCAGAACAGGGAATGAAGCTTTCTTT.

The chain employs TRBV6-6 and TRBJ2-5, with 7 bases that match TRBD2. Per germline, CDR1 MNHNY and CDR2 SVGAGI (reference sequence). The CDR3 is 14 amino acids. The V and J ends lost 5 bases and 4 bases, in that order; junction bases with no gene match: 7. CDR3 residues: CASSPSSGGETQYF. The CDR3 DNA is TGTGCCAGCAGTCCCTCCTCGGGGGGAGAGACCCAGTACTTC.

This clone was observed once. This chain links TRBV3-1 (or the pseudogene TRBV3-2) with TRBJ1-2; tentatively, D is TRBD1 (5 bases). The CDR3 has 15 residues. Trimming pared 3 bases from V and 4 bases from J, leaving 15 bases between. CDR1 is LGHDT, CDR2 YNNKEL, per germline (reference sequence). Here the CDR3 DNA reads TGTGCCAGCAGCCAGGACAAAAAGGCGGCCTATGGCTACACCTTC. Translation gives CASSQDKKAAYGYTF.

The chain employs TRBV11-3 and TRBJ2-3; TRBD1 agrees at 7 bases. CDR3 size: 16 residues. V trimming: 0 bases; J trimming: 7 bases; junction bases outside the gene matches: 10. The germline V gene encodes CDR1 SGHNT and CDR2 YENEEA. For the CDR3, the DNA is TGTGCCAGCAGCTTAGAGGGGACAGTTCCCGTTCATACGCAGTATTTT. It translates to CASSLEGTVPVHTQYF.

The V call is TRBV3-1 (or the pseudogene TRBV3-2), the J call TRBJ2-5, with 9 bases lining up with TRBD1. After removal of 0 bases from V and 5 bases from J, the junction contained 7 bases not matched to a gene. Germline CDR1 reads LGHDT; CDR2 reads YNNKEL (reference sequence). This CDR3 contains 16 residues. DNA for the CDR3: TGTGCCAGCAGCCAAGATGTCGGGACAGGGATCGAGACCCAGTACTTC. This codes for CASSQDVGTGIETQYF.

The chain carries TRBV2 and TRBJ2-1; 9 bases line up with TRBD1. Germline trimming cut 10 bases from V and 2 bases from J; bases unmatched to any gene: 6. The CDR3 sequence is 14 residues long. In germline, CDR1 is SNHLY, CDR2 FYNNEI. The CDR3 region has the DNA TGTGCCAACAAACGGGACAGGGCCTACAATGAGCAGTTCTTC. Amino acids: CANKRDRAYNEQFF. The full variable domain, with the rest looked up from reference TRBV2 and TRBJ2-1, is EPEVTQTPSHQVTQMGQEVILRCVPISNHLYFYWYRQILGQKVEFLVSFYNNEISEKSEIFDDQFSVERPDGSNFTLKIRSTKLEDSAMYFCANKRDRAYNEQFFGPGTRLTVL.

This chain joins TRBV5-4 and TRBJ2-1; unclear D gene. The germline V gene has CDR1 SGHNT and CDR2 YYREEE (reference sequence). V was clipped by 9 bases and J by 0 bases, with 13 bases between them. CDR3 length: 14 residues. CDR3 nucleotides: TGTGCCACAGCCAGGTCGCCCTCCTACAATGAGCAGTTCTTC. Protein: CATARSPSYNEQFF.

This chain connects TRBV19 to TRBJ2-4; D might be TRBD2 (6 bases). This CDR3 region has 14 residues. V dropped 3 bases and J dropped 6 bases, with 12 bases sitting between them. CDR1 is LNHDA, CDR2 SQIVND, per germline (reference sequence). In DNA form, the CDR3 reads TGTGCCAGTAGTATTCCCCAGGGAGGAAACATTCAGTACTTC. This sequence encodes CASSIPQGGNIQYF.

The chain links TRBV5-6 to TRBJ2-2; 8 bases match TRBD2. CDR3 size: 16 residues. The germline CDR1 and CDR2 sequences are SGHDT and YYEEEE. V trimming: 2 bases; J trimming: 6 bases; junction bases outside the gene matches: 9. For the CDR3, the DNA is TGTGCCAGCAGCTTCAACGAGCGGGGGCCGGCCGGGGAGCTGTTTTTT. Encoded protein: CASSFNERGPAGELFF.